This T cell receptor (beta chain) was found in a study of beta chain features in type 1 diabetes. The CDR3 covers 15 residues. With V trimmed by 3 bases and J by 5 bases, 9 bases remained unmatched. Germline CDR1 and CDR2: SGHRS and YFSETQ. Reverse transcribing all isolated RNA meant expressed TCRB transcripts were sequenced. Generated by immunoSEQ multiplex PCR, the TCRdb table keeps only in-frame clones and is missing some. The sample holds some 230,000 clones, 9.6% seen once. The TCR originated in a woman aged 18 to 35 in good health. This chain connects TRBV5-1 to TRBJ2-7, with 9 bases identical to TRBD1. Sequenced sample: naive CD4+ T cells from blood. CDR3 nucleotides: TGCGCCAGCAGCTGGTTTATCGGGACAGGGAACGAGCAGTACTTC. Translating gives CASSWFIGTGNEQYF.